This T cell receptor beta chain comes out of a study of T-cell memory formation after mild COVID-19. Study overall: For the most part, TCR clusters were specific to one donor. Overall study findings and caveats: From day 15 to 85, contracting clones were balanced between CD4 and CD8, whereas later expanders leaned toward CD4+. Second-wave clones reaching peak frequency on day 37 lacked confirmed SARS-CoV-2 specificity.

The CDR3 length is 14 residues. Germline V lookup: CDR1 SGHRS, CDR2 YFSETQ. The ends were cut back, 0 bases at V and 7 bases at J, with 8 bases in the middle. This clonotype has only a few counts. Its specificity is not known. TCRdb passed the 5' RACE reads through MiXCR, listing each CDR3 protein once. Here the sample spans tens of thousands of distinct CDR3 sequences, more than 20% being singletons. The gene calls are TRBV5-1 and TRBJ1-6; D is ambiguous. This sequence was found in a man between 18 and 29 years old who had mild COVID-19 (a few samples of this study predate the infection). Cell type and time point are not known. Specimen: PBMCs or a T cell subset sorted from them (not recorded which). The CDR3 sequence: CASSLEDWNSPLHF. The CDR3 bases are TGCGCCAGCAGCTTGGAAGATTGGAATTCACCCCTCCACTTT.